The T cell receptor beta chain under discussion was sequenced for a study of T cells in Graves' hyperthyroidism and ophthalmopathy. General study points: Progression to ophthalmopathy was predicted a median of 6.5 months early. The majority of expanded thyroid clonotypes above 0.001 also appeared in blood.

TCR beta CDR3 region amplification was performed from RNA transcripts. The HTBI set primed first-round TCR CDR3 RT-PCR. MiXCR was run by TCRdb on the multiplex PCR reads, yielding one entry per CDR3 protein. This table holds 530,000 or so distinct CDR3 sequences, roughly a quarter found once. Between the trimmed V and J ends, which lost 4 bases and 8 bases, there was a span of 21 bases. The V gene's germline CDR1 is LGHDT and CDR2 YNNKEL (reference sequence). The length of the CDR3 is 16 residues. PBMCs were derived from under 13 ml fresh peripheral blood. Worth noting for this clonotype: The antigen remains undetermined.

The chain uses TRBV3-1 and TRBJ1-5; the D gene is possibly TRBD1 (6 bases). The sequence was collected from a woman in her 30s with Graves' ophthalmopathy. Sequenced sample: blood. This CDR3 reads CASSLGARGMREPQHF. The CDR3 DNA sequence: TGTGCCAGCAGCCTCGGGGCAAGGGGGATGAGGGAGCCCCAGCATTTT.